This section outlines one T cell receptor beta chain sequence together with its context. Its antigen remains undetermined. No base quality information exists; no much larger clone differs at one position. The V end loses 0 bases and the J end loses 7 bases, and a stretch of 10 bases separates them. Including cysteine and phenylalanine, the CDR3 has 14 amino acids. Only the CDR3 DNA stays, 42 bases, in frame from base 1. Reading the germline V gene (reference sequence) gives CDR1 SGHKS and CDR2 YYEKEE. The sample comes from a study of shared clonotypes between healthy human individuals (dated by TCRdb to the early 2020s). Some background on the complete study: The cohort included a few men and a couple of women between 18 and 49 years of age. For each donor, three plates each were used for CD4 naive and CD4 memory, two plates were used for CD8 naive, and one plate was used for CD8 memory. The study deeply sequenced blood TCR repertoires of about 5 healthy adults to estimate repertoire size and the extent of clonotype sharing between individuals. Libraries were prepared and TCR repertoires were sequenced by different laboratories using diverse techniques, in order to increase sequencing depth and limit assay-specific biases. Per donor, leukapheresis produced somewhere between about 0.85 and 10 billion PBMCs. Study-wide findings and limitations: Compared with non-shared clonotypes, clonotypes shared by all four sorted-subset donors had higher generation probabilities. Because the study included a small number of donors, the genetic and exposure-history diversity represented was limited. Pairwise subsampling led to the expectation that sequencing depth would affect the degree of clonotype sharing among donors. Sampling was restricted to blood, and TCR repertoires in tissue are likely to differ from TCR repertoires in blood. Across a few donors, approximately 5% of naive CD4, over 3% of naive CD8, 2.3% of memory CD4, and 0.4% of memory CD8 clonotypes were shared. Even with the large sequencing depth, rarefaction of the sorted-subset datasets indicated that sequencing was incomplete. Larger estimated clonotype richness was generally found for naive subsets than for memory subsets.

TCR CDR3 regions were amplified from genomic DNA by multiplex PCR using the deep immunoSEQ assay. Extracted genomic DNA from each cell subset was distributed evenly across all wells of several immunoSEQ 96-well plates, and each plate was treated as a replicate. For sorted subsets, about 220 ng of genomic DNA, equivalent to 30,000 or so T cell genomes, went into each replicate PCR. Purified libraries were measured with a Qubit 3.0 fluorometer, size-checked on a Bioanalyzer 2100, and measured again with the KAPA Library Quantification kit. Every immunoSEQ 96-well plate was sequenced on a dedicated single-read 150-cycle Illumina NextSeq 550 flow cell. As for how the authors treated the data: Because the immunoSEQ output included only junctional sequences and no quality scores, the filtering could not be the same as the filtering used for full-length reads. Sequences were annotated with PyIR, a Python wrapper for IgBLAST v1.9, and V/J genes and CDR3 were assigned using IMGT germline references. Reads with weak V/J assignments (E-value above 1e-6), missing CDR3, stop codons, out-of-frame junctions, or ambiguous translated residues were removed. V3J clonotypes were defined by identical inferred V gene, J gene, and CDR3 amino acid sequence. The percentage overlap between two repertoires was calculated by dividing the number of shared unique clonotypes by the size of the smaller repertoire. Repertoire richness was assessed with RTK rarefaction, the Chao1 estimator, and Recon v2.1 estimates of unobserved clonotypes. Generation probabilities for all TCRbeta clonotypes obtained by the gDNA method from a handful of donors were computed using OLGA. What TCRdb holds here is the immuneACCESS table cut down to in-frame rearrangements. Part of the clones is not present; checked against another copy, under half of the missing clones reflect an unresolved V gene, and the others are unexplained. The V and J calls and clone size are taken from that table; D and trimming were inferred from the DNA. The sample table records about 1 million clones; about 76% of these occur just once. The top ten hold 1.4% of the sample.

Healthy HIV-negative adults with no recently reported acute infections or vaccinations were included as donors. Every donor was a Caucasian adult residing in Nashville, Tennessee, USA. CD4+ T cells were enriched through magnetic negative selection, after which naive cells were positively selected on CD45RA and the remaining negative fraction served as the memory subset. Blood was obtained by leukapheresis, after which PBMCs were separated by Ficoll-Histopaque density gradient centrifugation and cryopreserved in liquid nitrogen vapor phase. Analytical flow cytometry was used to check the purity and quantity of each magnetically sorted T cell population. From each sorted fraction, genomic DNA was isolated and quantified by UV absorbance on a Nanodrop 2000c.

The sequence derives from a man younger than 30 in good health. Here the chain combines TRBV5-5 and TRBJ2-2, with a tentative D gene TRBD2 over 7 matching bases. Sequenced material: memory CD4+ T cells sorted from blood. The sample's cell subset or site, from its label and the paper: CD45RA-negative fraction. The sequenced DNA is TGTGCCAGCAGCTTGGACAGGGAGGGCGGGGAGCTGTTTTTT. It specifies CASSLDREGGELFF.